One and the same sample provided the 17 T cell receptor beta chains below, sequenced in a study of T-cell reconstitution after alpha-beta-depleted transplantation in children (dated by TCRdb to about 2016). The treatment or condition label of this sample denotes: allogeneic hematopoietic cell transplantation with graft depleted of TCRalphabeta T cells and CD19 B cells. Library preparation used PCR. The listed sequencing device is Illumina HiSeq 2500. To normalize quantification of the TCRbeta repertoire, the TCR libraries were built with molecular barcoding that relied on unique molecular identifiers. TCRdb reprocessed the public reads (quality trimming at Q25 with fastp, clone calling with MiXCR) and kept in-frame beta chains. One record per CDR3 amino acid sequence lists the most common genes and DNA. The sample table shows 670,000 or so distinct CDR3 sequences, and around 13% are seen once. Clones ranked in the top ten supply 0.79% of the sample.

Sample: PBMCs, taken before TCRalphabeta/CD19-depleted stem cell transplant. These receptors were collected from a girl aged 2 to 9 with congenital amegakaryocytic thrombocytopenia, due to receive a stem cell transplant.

Written as DNA, the CDR3 is TGCGCCAGCAGTGAGACGGGACAGGGTTTGGGCTACACCTTC. This gives the protein CASSETGQGLGYTF. V and J are TRBV10-2 and TRBJ1-2, with 9 bases fitting TRBD1. V lost 2 bases, J lost 8 bases, and 6 bases stayed unmatched. The CDR3 spans 14 residues. Germline V gene data show CDR1 as WSHSY and CDR2 as SAAADI.

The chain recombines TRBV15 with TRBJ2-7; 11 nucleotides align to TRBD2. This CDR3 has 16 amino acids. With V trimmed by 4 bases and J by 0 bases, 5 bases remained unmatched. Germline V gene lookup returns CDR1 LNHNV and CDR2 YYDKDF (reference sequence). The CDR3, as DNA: TGTGCCACCAGCAATAGACTAGCGGGACTCTCCTACGAGCAGTACTTC. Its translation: CATSNRLAGLSYEQYF.

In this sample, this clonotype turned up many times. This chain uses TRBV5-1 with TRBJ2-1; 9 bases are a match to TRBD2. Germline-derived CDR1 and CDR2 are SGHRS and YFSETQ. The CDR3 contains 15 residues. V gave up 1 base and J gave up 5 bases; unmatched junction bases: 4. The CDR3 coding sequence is TGCGCCAGCAGCTTGAGGCTAGCGGGGAACAATGAGCAGTTCTTC. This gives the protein CASSLRLAGNNEQFF.

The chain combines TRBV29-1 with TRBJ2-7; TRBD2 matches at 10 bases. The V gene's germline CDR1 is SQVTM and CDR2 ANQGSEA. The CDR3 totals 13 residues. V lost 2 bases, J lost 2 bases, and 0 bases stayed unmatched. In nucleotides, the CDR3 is TGCAGCGTTGAACTAGCGGGAGCCTACGAGCAGTACTTC. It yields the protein CSVELAGAYEQYF.

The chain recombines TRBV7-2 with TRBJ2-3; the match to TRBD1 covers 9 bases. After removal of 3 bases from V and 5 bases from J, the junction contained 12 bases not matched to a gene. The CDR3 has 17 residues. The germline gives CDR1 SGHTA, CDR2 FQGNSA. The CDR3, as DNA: TGTGCCAGCAGCTTCGCCTTGACAGGGGGAGCGGGAGATACGCAGTATTTT. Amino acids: CASSFALTGGAGDTQYF.

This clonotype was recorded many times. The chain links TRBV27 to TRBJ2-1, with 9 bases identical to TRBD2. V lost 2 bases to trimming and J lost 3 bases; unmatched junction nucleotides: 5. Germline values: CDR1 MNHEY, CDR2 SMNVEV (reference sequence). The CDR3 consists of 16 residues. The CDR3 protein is CASSLARLADYNEQFF. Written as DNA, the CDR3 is TGTGCCAGCAGTTTAGCGAGACTAGCGGACTACAATGAGCAGTTCTTC.

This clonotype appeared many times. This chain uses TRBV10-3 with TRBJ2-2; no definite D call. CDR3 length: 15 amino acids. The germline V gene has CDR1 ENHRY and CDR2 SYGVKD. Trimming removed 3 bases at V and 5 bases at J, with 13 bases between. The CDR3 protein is CAISETERLTGELFF. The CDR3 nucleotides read TGTGCCATCAGTGAAACCGAGAGGCTTACCGGGGAGCTGTTTTTT.

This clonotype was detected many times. The CDR3 loop is CSARLAGGLVSTGELFF. Written as DNA, the CDR3 is TGCAGTGCTAGACTAGCGGGAGGGCTGGTGAGCACCGGGGAGCTGTTTTTT. The V gene is TRBV20-1, the J gene TRBJ2-2, with TRBD2 matching over 12 bases. V trimming: 2 bases; J trimming: 4 bases; junction bases outside the gene matches: 8. Germline V gene lookup returns CDR1 DFQATT and CDR2 SNEGSKA (reference sequence). The CDR3 is made up of 17 amino acids.

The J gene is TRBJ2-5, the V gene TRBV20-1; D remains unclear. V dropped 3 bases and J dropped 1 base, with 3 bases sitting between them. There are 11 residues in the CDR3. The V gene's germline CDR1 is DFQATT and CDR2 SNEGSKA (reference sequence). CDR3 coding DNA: TGCAGTGCTAGCCGCCAAGAGACCCAGTACTTC. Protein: CSASRQETQYF.

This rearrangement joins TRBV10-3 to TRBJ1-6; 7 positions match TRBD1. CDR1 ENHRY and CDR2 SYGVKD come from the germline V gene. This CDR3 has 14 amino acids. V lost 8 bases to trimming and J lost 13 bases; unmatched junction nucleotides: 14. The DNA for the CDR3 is TGTGCCATCGCAAGGGAAGGGGGCCCATCGCCCCTCCACTTT. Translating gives CAIAREGGPSPLHF.

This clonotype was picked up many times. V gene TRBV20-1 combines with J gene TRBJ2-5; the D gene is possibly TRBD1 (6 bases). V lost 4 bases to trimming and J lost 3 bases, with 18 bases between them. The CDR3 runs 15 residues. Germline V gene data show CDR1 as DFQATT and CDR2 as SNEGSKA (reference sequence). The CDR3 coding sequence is TGCAGTGCTATCTACAGGGCGGGCAGAGAAGAGACCCAGTACTTC. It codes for CSAIYRAGREETQYF.

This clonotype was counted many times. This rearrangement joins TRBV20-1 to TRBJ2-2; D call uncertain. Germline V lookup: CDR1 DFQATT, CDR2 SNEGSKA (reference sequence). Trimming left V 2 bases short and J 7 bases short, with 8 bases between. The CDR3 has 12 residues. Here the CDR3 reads CSARHFSGELFF. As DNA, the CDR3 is TGCAGTGCTAGACACTTTAGCGGGGAGCTGTTTTTT.

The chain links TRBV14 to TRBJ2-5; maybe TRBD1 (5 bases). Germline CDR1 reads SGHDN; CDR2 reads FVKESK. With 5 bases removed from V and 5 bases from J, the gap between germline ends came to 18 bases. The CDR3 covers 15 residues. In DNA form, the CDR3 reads TGTGCCAGCAGCGCGGCAGGACAAATTGAGGAGACCCAGTACTTC. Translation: CASSAAGQIEETQYF.

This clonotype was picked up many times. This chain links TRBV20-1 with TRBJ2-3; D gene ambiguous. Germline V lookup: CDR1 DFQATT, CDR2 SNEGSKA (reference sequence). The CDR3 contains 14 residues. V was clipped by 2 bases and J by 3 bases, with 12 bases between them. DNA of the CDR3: TGCAGTGCTAGATCGAGCTTACCAACAGATACGCAGTATTTT. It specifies CSARSSLPTDTQYF.

Here the CDR3 reads CAITEKGGSGAEAFF. CDR3 nucleotide sequence: TGTGCCATCACCGAAAAGGGGGGGAGCGGCGCTGAAGCTTTCTTT. This chain joins TRBV12-3 or TRBV12-4 and TRBJ1-1; possibly TRBD1 for D (6 bases). This CDR3 contains 15 residues. The V end lost 10 bases, the J end lost 6 bases, and 24 bases lay between the germline ends.

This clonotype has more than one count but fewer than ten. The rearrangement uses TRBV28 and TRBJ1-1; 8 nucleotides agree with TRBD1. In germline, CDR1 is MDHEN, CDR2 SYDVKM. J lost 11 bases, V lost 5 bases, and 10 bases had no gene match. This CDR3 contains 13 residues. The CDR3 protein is CASSPGGREWAFF. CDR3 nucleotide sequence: TGTGCCAGCAGTCCAGGGGGCCGGGAGTGGGCTTTCTTT. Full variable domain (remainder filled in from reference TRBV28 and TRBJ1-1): DVKVTQSSRYLVKRTGEKVFLECVQDMDHENMFWYRQDPGLGLRLIYFSYDVKMKEKGDIPEGYSVSREKKERFSLILESASTNQTSMYLCASSPGGREWAFFGQGTRLTVV.

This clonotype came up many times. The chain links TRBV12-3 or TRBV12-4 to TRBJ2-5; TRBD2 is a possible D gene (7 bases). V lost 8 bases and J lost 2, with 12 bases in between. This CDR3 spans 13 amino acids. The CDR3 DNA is TGTGCCAGCTGTCGGGGGGCACAAGAGACCCAGTACTTC. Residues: CASCRGAQETQYF.